Listed below are T cell receptor beta chains from one sample, sequenced in a study of beta chain features in type 1 diabetes. Sequencing was performed with immunoSEQ multiplex PCR; in TCRdb, only in-frame clones are kept and a portion is missing. Of under 200,000 clones in the sample, around 8% were seen once. The sample comprised central memory CD4+ T cells from blood. The origin of the receptors is a woman under 30 with type 1 diabetes. Both conserved end residues are part of each CDR3. Each record gives: J gene, V gene, D gene, clone size, CDR3 DNA, CDR3 protein. The D gene is left open where the match is weak. Expanded clones get a size class; other rows say once, few or many, or leave the size out.

J: TRBJ2-7; V: TRBV7-9; D: -; size: few; DNA: TGTGCCAGCAGCCTAAATACAGGTGCCGGGCAGTACTTC; CDR3: CASSLNTGAGQYF
J: TRBJ1-1; V: TRBV4-1; D: -; size: few; DNA: TGCGCCAGCAGCCAAGATAGAAACACTGAAGCTTTCTTT; CDR3: CASSQDRNTEAFF
J: TRBJ2-2; V: TRBV4-3; D: -; size: -; DNA: TGCGCCAGCAGCCAAGCGGACTTCTCGGGGGAGCTGTTTTTT; CDR3: CASSQADFSGELFF
J: TRBJ2-4; V: TRBV7-2; D: TRBD2; size: many; DNA: TGTGCCAGCAGTTATGGGGGGGATAAAAACATTCAGTACTTC; CDR3: CASSYGGDKNIQYF
J: TRBJ2-3; V: TRBV30; D: TRBD2; size: few; DNA: TGTGCCTGGAGTAGGACTAGAGCCGGCACAGATACGCAGTATTTT; CDR3: CAWSRTRAGTDTQYF
J: TRBJ2-3; V: TRBV5-1; D: TRBD1; size: many; DNA: TGCGCCAGCAGCCCGCAGGGGGTAGATACGCAGTATTTT; CDR3: CASSPQGVDTQYF
J: TRBJ2-7; V: TRBV7-3; D: TRBD2; size: -; DNA: TGTGCCAGCAGCTTAATCGGTCCTAGCGGGCCTCTCTCCTACGAGCAGTACTTC; CDR3: CASSLIGPSGPLSYEQYF
J: TRBJ2-3; V: TRBV19; D: TRBD1; size: few; DNA: TGTGCCAGTAGTCCAGGGACAGGTGATCGGAATACGCAGTATTTT; CDR3: CASSPGTGDRNTQYF
J: TRBJ1-5; V: TRBV19; D: TRBD1; size: -; DNA: TGTGCCAGTAGTAGACTCGACAGGGAGTACGGGAGCAATCAGCCCCAGCATTTT; CDR3: CASSRLDREYGSNQPQHF
J: TRBJ1-1; V: TRBV29-1; D: -; size: few; DNA: TGCAGCGTTGAGGGCACACAGGGCACTGAAGCTTTCTTT; CDR3: CSVEGTQGTEAFF
J: TRBJ2-3; V: TRBV7-2; D: TRBD2; size: -; DNA: TGTGCCAGCAGCTTAGGGCTTCGGACTAGAGCCGCAGATACGCAGTATTTT; CDR3: CASSLGLRTRAADTQYF
J: TRBJ1-1; V: TRBV7-9; D: -; size: few; DNA: TGTGCCAGCTCCGGTCGCATGAACACTGAAGCTTTCTTT; CDR3: CASSGRMNTEAFF
J: TRBJ1-1; V: TRBV6-5; D: TRBD1; size: few; DNA: TGTGCCAGCAGTAGAGGGGACAGGGTGAGGACTGAAGCTTTCTTT; CDR3: CASSRGDRVRTEAFF
J: TRBJ2-1; V: TRBV29-1; D: TRBD2; size: few; DNA: TGCAGCGTTCCCAAGCGGGGGCGACAAAATGAGCAGTTCTTC; CDR3: CSVPKRGRQNEQFF
J: TRBJ2-5; V: TRBV2; D: TRBD2; size: few; DNA: TGTGCCAGCAGTGACCAGGGACTAGCGGGTACGGAGACCCAGTACTTC; CDR3: CASSDQGLAGTETQYF
J: TRBJ2-3; V: TRBV29-1; D: -; size: -; DNA: TGCAGCGTTTGCCGGGGGGCCGGGACAGATACGCAGTATTTT; CDR3: CSVCRGAGTDTQYF
J: TRBJ2-1; V: TRBV7-9; D: TRBD1; size: -; DNA: TGTGCCAGCAGTCACGGACAGGGCAAGGATGAGCAGTTCTTC; CDR3: CASSHGQGKDEQFF
J: TRBJ2-1; V: TRBV28; D: TRBD1; size: many; DNA: TGTGCCAGCAGCTCGGGACAGGGGCCAAGGGAGCAGTTCTTC; CDR3: CASSSGQGPREQFF
J: TRBJ1-6; V: TRBV7-3; D: TRBD1; size: -; DNA: TGTGCCAGCAGCCTAGGGGGCGCGACGAATTCACCCCTCCACTTT; CDR3: CASSLGGATNSPLHF
J: TRBJ1-2; V: TRBV7-2; D: TRBD1; size: -; DNA: TGTGCCAGCAGCCCTTATTCCCTCGACAGGGGCTATGGCTACACCTTC; CDR3: CASSPYSLDRGYGYTF
J: TRBJ2-1; V: TRBV11-2; D: -; size: -; DNA: TGTGCCAGCAGCCCGCGGGAAGCGGACAATGAGCAGTTCTTC; CDR3: CASSPREADNEQFF
J: TRBJ2-5; V: TRBV9; D: TRBD2; size: -; DNA: TGTGCCAGCAGCGTAGGGGGGAGGGGTCCGGAGACCCAGTACTTC; CDR3: CASSVGGRGPETQYF
J: TRBJ2-3; V: TRBV7-2; D: -; size: few; DNA: TGTGCCAGCAGCCCCCAAGCCCGTACCACAGATACGCAGTATTTT; CDR3: CASSPQARTTDTQYF
J: TRBJ2-2; V: TRBV15; D: TRBD2; size: few; DNA: TGTGCCACCAGCCGTCAGCGGGAAGGCGCCGGGGAGCTGTTTTTT; CDR3: CATSRQREGAGELFF
J: TRBJ2-1; V: TRBV4-1; D: TRBD1; size: -; DNA: TGCGCCAGCAGCCAAGATTGGCTGACAGGGTTCAATGAGCAGTTCTTC; CDR3: CASSQDWLTGFNEQFF
J: TRBJ2-7; V: TRBV11-3; D: -; size: -; DNA: TGTGCCAGCAGCTTAGGCAGAGGCGTTGGATACGAGCAGTACTTC; CDR3: CASSLGRGVGYEQYF
J: TRBJ2-5; V: TRBV29-1; D: TRBD1; size: few; DNA: TGCAGCGTTGAAGAAGGGACAGGGTGGCAAGAGACCCAGTACTTC; CDR3: CSVEEGTGWQETQYF
J: TRBJ1-2; V: TRBV19; D: -; size: -; DNA: TGTGCCAGTAGTATTGGTGACAAGAACTATGGCTACACCTTC; CDR3: CASSIGDKNYGYTF
J: TRBJ1-2; V: TRBV28; D: -; size: -; DNA: TGTGCCAGCGGACTCGGACAGTACTATGGCTACACCTTC; CDR3: CASGLGQYYGYTF
J: TRBJ2-1; V: TRBV2; D: -; size: -; DNA: TGTGCCAGCAGGAAACAACCAGGGGAATATGAGCAGTTCTTC; CDR3: CASRKQPGEYEQFF
J: TRBJ1-2; V: TRBV2; D: TRBD1; size: -; DNA: TGTGCCAGCACGAGGGGGACAGCGTCTGGCTACACCTTC; CDR3: CASTRGTASGYTF
J: TRBJ1-2; V: TRBV7-9; D: TRBD1; size: many; DNA: TGTGCCAGCAGCCAACAGGGGGCGCTGGGCTACACCTTC; CDR3: CASSQQGALGYTF
J: TRBJ1-6; V: TRBV28; D: TRBD1; size: few; DNA: TGTGCCAGCAGTCCCCCCGACAGGGATAATTCACCCCTCCACTTT; CDR3: CASSPPDRDNSPLHF
J: TRBJ2-1; V: TRBV6-5; D: TRBD2; size: few; DNA: TGTGCCAGCACTCGGGGGGTCGGTGAGCAGTTCTTC; CDR3: CASTRGVGEQFF
J: TRBJ2-1; V: TRBV7-9; D: -; size: few; DNA: TGTGCCAGCAGCTCCAGCGCTAGCGCCAGATTCAATGAGCAGTTCTTC; CDR3: CASSSSASARFNEQFF
J: TRBJ1-5; V: TRBV30; D: -; size: -; DNA: TGTGCCTGGAGTGTACGTCAGGGTGGTCAGCCCCAGCATTTT; CDR3: CAWSVRQGGQPQHF
J: TRBJ2-3; V: TRBV4-3; D: -; size: few; DNA: TGCGCCAGCAGCCAAGATGGGGCGGGGGATACGCAGTATTTT; CDR3: CASSQDGAGDTQYF